This T cell receptor (beta chain) was recorded in a study of blood T cell repertoires in COVID-19. Clones were read by immunoSEQ multiplex PCR, and TCRdb kept only the in-frame ones, dropping some. Seen here are approximately 190,000 clones, approximately 84% observed once, and the top ten hold about 6.9%. The sequenced material came from peripheral blood. The clonotype originates from a human donor with acute or convalescent COVID-19. The donor label of this sample is uncertain.

This chain's CDR3 is CASSPGGGLISPLHF. The CDR3 nucleotides read TGCGCCAGCAGCCCCGGCGGGGGGCTTATTTCACCCCTCCACTTT. The rearrangement links TRBV4-3 to TRBJ1-6; TRBD1 might be the D (6 bases). This CDR3 has 15 residues. CDR1 and CDR2 from the germline V gene are LGHNA and YSLEER. Trimming took 4 bases from V and 9 from J, leaving 16 bases between them.